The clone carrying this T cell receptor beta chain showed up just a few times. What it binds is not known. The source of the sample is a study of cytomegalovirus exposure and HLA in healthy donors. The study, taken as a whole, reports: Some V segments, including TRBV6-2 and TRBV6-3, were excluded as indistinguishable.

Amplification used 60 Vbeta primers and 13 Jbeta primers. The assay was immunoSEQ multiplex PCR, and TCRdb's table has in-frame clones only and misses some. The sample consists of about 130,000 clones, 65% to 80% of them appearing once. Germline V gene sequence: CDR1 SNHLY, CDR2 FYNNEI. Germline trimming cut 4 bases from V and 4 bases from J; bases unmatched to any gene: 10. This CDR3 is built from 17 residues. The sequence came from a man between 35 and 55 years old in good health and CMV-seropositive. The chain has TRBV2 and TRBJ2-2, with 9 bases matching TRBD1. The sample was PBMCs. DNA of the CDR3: TGTGCCAGCAGTGGCGGGGACAGGGTTTCGCGCACCGGGGAGCTGTTTTTT. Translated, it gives CASSGGDRVSRTGELFF.